This TCR beta chain was recorded in a study of cytomegalovirus exposure and HLA in healthy donors. Germline-derived CDR1 and CDR2 are SGHNT and YYREEE (reference sequence). This CDR3 has 16 amino acids. V was pared by 4 bases and J by 2 bases, with 8 bases of the junction left unmatched. The PCR made use of 60 Vbeta and 13 Jbeta primers. Measured with immunoSEQ multiplex PCR; TCRdb has only the in-frame clones, and not every one. The sample yields some 110,000 clones, more than 65% seen once. Sequenced sample: PBMCs. The chain has TRBV5-4 and TRBJ2-2, with TRBD1 matching over 7 bases. This clonotype originated in a woman aged 40 to 50 in good health and CMV-seropositive. The CDR3 DNA reads as TGTGCCAGCAGCCCCGGACAGGCCCTCAACACCGGGGAGCTGTTTTTT. Residues: CASSPGQALNTGELFF.